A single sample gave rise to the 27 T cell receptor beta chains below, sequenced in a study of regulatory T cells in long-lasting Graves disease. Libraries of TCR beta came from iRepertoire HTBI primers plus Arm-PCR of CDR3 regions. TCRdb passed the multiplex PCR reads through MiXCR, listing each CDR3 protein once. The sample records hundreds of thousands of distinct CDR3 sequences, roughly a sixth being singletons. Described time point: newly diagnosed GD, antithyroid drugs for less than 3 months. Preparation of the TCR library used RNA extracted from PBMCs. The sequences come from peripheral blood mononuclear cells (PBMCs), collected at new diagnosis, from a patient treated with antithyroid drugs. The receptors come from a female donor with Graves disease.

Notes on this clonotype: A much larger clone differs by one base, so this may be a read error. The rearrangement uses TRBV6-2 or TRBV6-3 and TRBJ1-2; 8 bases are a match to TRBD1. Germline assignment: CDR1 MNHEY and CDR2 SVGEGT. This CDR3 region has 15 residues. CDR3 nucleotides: TGTGCCGGCAGCGAAGACAGGGGAAGGGGCTATGGCTACACCTTC. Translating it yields CAGSEDRGRGYGYTF.

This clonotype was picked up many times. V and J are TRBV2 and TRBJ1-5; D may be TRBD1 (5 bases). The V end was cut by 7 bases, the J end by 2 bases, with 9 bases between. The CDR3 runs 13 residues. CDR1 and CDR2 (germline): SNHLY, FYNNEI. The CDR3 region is CASIQGGNQPQHF. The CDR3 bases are TGTGCCAGCATCCAAGGGGGCAATCAGCCCCAGCATTTT.

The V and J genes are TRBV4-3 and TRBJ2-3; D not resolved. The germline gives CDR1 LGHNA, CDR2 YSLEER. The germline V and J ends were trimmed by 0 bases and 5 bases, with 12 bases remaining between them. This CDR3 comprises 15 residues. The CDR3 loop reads CASSQEDRRVDTQYF. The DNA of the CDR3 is TGCGCCAGCAGCCAAGAGGACCGACGGGTAGATACGCAGTATTTT.

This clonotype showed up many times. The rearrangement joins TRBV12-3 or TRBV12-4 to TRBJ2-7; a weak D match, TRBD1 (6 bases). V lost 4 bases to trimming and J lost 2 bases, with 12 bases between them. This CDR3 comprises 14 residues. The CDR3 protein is CASSSVTGPYEQYF. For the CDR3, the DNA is TGTGCCAGCAGTTCCGTTACAGGGCCCTACGAGCAGTACTTC.

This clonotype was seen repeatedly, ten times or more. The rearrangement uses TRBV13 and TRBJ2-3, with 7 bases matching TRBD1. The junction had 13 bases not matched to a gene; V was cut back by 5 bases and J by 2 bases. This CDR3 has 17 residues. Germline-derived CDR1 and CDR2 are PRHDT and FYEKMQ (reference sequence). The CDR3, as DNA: TGTGCCAGCAGCCAGAACAGGGGTAAGTGGGCCACAGATACGCAGTATTTT. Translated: CASSQNRGKWATDTQYF.

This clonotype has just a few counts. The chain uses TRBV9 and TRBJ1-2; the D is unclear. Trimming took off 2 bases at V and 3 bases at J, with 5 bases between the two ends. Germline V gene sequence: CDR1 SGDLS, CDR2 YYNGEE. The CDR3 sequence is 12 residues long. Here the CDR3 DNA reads TGTGCCAGCAGCGTGGCGGACTATGGCTACACCTTC. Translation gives CASSVADYGYTF. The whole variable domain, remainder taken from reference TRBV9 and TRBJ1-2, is DSGVTQTPKHLITATGQRVTLRCSPRSGDLSVYWYQQSLDQGLQFLIQYYNGEERAKGNILERFSAQQFPDLHSELNLSSLELGDSALYFCASSVADYGYTFGSGTRLTVV.

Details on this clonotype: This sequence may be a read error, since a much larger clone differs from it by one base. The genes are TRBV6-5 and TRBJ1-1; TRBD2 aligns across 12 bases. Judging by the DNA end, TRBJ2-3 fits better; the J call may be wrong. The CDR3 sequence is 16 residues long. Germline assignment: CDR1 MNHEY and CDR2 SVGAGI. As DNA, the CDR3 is TGTGCCAGCAGTTGCACGGGACTAGCGGGTGGCGATACGCAGTATTTT. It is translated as CASSCTGLAGGDTQYF.

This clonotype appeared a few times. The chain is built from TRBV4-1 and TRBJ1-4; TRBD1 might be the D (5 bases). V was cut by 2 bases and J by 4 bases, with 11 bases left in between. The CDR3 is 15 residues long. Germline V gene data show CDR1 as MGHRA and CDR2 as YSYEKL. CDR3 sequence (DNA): TGCGCCAGCAGCCAAATCGGGGGTATTAATGAAAAACTGTTTTTT. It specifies CASSQIGGINEKLFF.

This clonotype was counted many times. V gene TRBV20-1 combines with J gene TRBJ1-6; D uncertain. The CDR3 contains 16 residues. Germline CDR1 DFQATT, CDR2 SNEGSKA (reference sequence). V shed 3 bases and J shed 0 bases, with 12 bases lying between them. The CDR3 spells CSASYFRSSYNSPLHF. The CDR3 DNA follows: TGCAGTGCTAGTTATTTCCGGAGCTCCTATAATTCACCCCTCCACTTT.

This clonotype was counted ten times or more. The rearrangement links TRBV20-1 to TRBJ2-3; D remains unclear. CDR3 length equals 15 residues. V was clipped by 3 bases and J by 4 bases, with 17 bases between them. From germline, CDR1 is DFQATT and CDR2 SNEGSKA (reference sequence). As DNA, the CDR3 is TGCAGTGCTAGCAGACATGATCCTAACCCAGATACGCAGTATTTT. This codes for CSASRHDPNPDTQYF.

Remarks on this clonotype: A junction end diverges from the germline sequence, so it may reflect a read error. The CDR3 nucleotides are TGTGCCAGCAGTACGGGGGGCCCCGGGGAGCTGCTTTTT. It codes for CASSTGGPGELLF. J is TRBJ2-2 and V is TRBV7-3; tentatively, D is TRBD2 (7 bases). The CDR3 extends over 13 amino acids. Looked up from germline, CDR1 is SGHTA and CDR2 is FQGTGA.

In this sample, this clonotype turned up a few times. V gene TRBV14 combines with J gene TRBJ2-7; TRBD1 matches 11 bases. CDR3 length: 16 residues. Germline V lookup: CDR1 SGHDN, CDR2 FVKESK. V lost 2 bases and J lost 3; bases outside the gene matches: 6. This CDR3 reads CASSQFRTGGSYEQYF. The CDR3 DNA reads TGTGCCAGCAGCCAATTCCGGACAGGGGGCAGCTACGAGCAGTACTTC. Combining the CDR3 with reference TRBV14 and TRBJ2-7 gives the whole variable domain EAGVTQFPSHSVIEKGQTVTLRCDPISGHDNLYWYRRVMGKEIKFLLHFVKESKQDESGMPNNRFLAERTGGTYSTLKVQPAELEDSGVYFCASSQFRTGGSYEQYFGPGTRLTVT.

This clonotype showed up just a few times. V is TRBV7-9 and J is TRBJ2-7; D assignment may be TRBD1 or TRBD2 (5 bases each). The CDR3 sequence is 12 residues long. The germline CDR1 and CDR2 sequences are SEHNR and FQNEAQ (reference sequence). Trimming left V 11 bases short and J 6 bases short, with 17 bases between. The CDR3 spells CAGRDGAREQYF. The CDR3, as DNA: TGTGCCGGCCGGGATGGGGCCCGCGAGCAGTACTTC.

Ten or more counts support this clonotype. The CDR3 region is CATSRGTSGPTGELFF. In nucleotides, the CDR3 is TGTGCCACCAGCAGAGGGACTAGCGGGCCCACCGGGGAGCTGTTTTTT. The chain is built from TRBV15 and TRBJ2-2; 11 bases are a match to TRBD2. CDR1 LNHNV and CDR2 YYDKDF come from the germline V gene (reference sequence). The V gene end was trimmed by 1 base and the J gene end by 4 bases; junction bases not matched to a gene: 2. The CDR3 has 16 residues.

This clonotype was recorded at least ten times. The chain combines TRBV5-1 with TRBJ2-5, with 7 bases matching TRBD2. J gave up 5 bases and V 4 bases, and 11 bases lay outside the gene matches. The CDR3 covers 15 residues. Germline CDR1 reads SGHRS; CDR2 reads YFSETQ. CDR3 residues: CASSREVFGGETQYF. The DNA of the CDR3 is TGCGCCAGCAGCCGGGAGGTCTTCGGGGGGGAGACCCAGTACTTC.

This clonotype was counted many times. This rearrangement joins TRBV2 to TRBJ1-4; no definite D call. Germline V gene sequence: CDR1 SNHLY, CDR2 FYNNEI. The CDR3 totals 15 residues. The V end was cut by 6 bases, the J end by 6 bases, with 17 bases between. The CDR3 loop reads CASSKTSPGYEKLFF. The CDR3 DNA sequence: TGTGCCAGCAGCAAGACCTCCCCCGGGTATGAAAAACTGTTTTTT.

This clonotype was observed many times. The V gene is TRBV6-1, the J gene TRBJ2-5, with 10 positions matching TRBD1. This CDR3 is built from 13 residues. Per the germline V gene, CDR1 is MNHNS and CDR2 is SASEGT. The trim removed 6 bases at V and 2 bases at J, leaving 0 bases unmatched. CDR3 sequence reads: CASRDRGQETQYF. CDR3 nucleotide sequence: TGTGCCAGCAGGGACAGGGGGCAAGAGACCCAGTACTTC.

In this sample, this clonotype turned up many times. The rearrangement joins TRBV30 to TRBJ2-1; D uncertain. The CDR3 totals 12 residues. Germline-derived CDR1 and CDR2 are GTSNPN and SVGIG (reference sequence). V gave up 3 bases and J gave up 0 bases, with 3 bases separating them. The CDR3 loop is CAWSDSYNEQFF. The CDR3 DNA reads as TGTGCCTGGAGCGACTCCTACAATGAGCAGTTCTTC.

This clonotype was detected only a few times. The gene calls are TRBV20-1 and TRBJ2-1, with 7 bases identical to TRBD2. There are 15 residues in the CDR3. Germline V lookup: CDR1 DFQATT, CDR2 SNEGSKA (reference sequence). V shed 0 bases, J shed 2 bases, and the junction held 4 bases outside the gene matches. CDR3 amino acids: CSARDLAEAYNEQFF. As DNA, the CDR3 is TGCAGTGCTAGAGATCTAGCGGAGGCCTACAATGAGCAGTTCTTC.

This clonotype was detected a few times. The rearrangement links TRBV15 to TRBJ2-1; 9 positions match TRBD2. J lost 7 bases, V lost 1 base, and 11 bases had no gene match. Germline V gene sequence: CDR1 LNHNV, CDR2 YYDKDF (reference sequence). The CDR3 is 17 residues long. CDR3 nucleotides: TGTGCCACCAGCAGAGGGCAGAATAGCGGGAGAGCTAATGAGCAGTTCTTC. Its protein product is CATSRGQNSGRANEQFF.

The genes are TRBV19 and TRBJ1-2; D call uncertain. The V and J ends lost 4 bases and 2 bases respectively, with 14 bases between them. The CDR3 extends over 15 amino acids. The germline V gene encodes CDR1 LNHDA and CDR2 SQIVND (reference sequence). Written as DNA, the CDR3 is TGTGCCAGTAGTACAACGGGCCGAGGGAACTATGGCTACACCTTC. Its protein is CASSTTGRGNYGYTF.

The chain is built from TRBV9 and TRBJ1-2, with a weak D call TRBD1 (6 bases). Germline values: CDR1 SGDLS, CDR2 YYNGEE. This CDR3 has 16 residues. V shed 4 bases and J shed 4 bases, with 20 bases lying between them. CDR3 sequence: CASSPAFTGLSYGYTF. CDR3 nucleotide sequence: TGTGCCAGCAGCCCGGCCTTCACAGGGCTTTCCTATGGCTACACCTTC.

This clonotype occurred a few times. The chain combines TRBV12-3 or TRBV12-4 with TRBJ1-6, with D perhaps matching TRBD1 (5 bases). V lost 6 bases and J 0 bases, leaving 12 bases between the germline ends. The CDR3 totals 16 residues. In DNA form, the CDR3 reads TGTGCCAGCAGAAGGGACTCCTCCTCCTATAATTCACCCCTCCACTTT. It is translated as CASRRDSSSYNSPLHF.

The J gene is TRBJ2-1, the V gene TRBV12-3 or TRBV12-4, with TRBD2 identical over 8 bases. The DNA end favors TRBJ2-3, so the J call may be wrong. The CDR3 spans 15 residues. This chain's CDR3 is CASSLTGRAVRTQYF. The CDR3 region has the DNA TGTGCCAGCAGTTTAACCGGGAGGGCGGTTCGCACGCAGTATTTT.

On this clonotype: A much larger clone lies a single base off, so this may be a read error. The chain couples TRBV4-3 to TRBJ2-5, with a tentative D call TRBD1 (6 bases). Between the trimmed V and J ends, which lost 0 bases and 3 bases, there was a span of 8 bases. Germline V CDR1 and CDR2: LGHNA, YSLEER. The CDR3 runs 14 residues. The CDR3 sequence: CASSQERTEETQYF. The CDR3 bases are TGCGCCAGCAGCCAAGAACGGACAGAAGAGACCCAGTACTTC.

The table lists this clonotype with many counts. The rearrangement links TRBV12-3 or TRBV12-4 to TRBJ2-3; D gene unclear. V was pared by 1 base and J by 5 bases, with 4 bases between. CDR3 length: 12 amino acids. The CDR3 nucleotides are TGTGCCAGCAGTTTAGTTCAAGATACGCAGTATTTT. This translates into CASSLVQDTQYF.

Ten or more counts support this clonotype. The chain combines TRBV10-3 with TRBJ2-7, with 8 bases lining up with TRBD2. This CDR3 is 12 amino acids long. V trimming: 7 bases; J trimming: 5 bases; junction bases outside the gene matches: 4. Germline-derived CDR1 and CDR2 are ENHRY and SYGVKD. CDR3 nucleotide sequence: TGTGCCATCACCGGGCGGGAGGACGAGCAGTACTTC. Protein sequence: CAITGREDEQYF.